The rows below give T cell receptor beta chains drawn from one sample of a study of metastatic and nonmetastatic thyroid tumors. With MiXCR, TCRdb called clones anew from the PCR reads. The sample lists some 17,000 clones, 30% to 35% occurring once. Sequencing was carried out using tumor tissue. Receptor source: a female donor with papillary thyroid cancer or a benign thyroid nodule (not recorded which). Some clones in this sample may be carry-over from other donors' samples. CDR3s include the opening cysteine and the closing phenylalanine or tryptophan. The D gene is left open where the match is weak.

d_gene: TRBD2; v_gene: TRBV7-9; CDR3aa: CASSLLGLAGLGQFF
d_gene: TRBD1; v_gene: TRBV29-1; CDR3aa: CSVDATGGHEQYF
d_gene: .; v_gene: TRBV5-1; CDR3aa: CASSFSRLYGYTF
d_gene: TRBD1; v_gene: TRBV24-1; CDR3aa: CATSDFGQGGEEAFF
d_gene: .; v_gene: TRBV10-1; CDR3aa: CASSEGAYEQYF
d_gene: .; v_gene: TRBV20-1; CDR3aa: CSASDQCSGLEQYF
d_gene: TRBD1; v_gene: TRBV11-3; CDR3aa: CASSSRQGHGYTF
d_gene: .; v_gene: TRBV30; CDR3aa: CAWSVHDEQYF
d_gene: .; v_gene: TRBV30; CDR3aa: CAWSGPGGGWGNTEAFF
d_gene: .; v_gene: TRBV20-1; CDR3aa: CSARDQGGGYGYTF
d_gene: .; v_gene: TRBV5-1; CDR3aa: CASSPASGSTTGELFF
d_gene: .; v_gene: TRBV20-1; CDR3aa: CSATRRQGSQPQHF
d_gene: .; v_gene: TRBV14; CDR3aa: CASSRLRATEAFF
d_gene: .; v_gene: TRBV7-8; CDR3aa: CASSLAGEIGFYEQYF
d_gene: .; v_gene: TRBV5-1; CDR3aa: CASSLHQGGVQPQHF
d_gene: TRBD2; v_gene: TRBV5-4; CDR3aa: CASSLARREMDTQYF
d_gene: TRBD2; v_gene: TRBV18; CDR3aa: CASSPRLAGPRTYNEQFF
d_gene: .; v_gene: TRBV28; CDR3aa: CASKQGVGSPLHF
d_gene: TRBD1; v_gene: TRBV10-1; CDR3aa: CAIPRGDRPHTSPPYEQYF
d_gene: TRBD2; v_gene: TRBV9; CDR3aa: CASSARLAGGPSSSYNEQFF
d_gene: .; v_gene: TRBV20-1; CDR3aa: CSAADYRGGNEQFF
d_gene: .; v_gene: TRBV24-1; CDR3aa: CATMGEENTEAFF
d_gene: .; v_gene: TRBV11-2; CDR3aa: CASSFYLSGESYGYTF
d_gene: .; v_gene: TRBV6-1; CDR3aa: CASSAGVSGTPYYQYF
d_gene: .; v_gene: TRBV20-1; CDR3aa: CSAIPPGADTQYF
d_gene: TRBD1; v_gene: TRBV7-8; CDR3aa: CASSLGTGGAGYTF
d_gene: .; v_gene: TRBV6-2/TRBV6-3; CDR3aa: CASSYDTGYTF
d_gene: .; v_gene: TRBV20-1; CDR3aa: CSARGGGQTPSTDTQYF
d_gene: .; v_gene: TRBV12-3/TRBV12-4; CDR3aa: CASSSTGRHGYTF
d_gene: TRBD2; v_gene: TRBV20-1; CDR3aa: CSARDQGGGAHEQYF
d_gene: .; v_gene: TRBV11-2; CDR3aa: CASSSGPWGSGYNEQFF